A selection of T cell receptor beta chains follows, all from one sample in a study of a mutant IDH1 vaccine in newly diagnosed glioma. The antigens of these receptors remain unknown. TCRdb's copy holds only in-frame clones and misses some; the assay was immunoSEQ multiplex PCR. Among approximately 62,000 clones, 70% to 90% were seen once, and the ten largest hold 3.5% to 4.5%. Specimen: PBMCs, collected from a glioma patient whose treatment included an IDH1 peptide vaccine. Receptors originate from a man aged 30 to 45 with glioma. The CDR3 runs from the conserved cysteine through the conserved F or W. D genes are given only for firm matches. Rows give clone size only sometimes, using once, few, many, or a class for an expanded clone.

V gene,J gene,clone size,D gene,CDR3 length,CDR3 DNA,CDR3 protein
TRBV5-4,TRBJ1-5,NA,NA,13,TGTGCCAGCAGCTTGGAAGGGGCTCAGCCCCAGCATTTT,CASSLEGAQPQHF
TRBV30,TRBJ2-4,NA,NA,11,TGTGCCCTGGACGACAAAAACATTCAGTACTTC,CALDDKNIQYF
TRBV5-1,TRBJ1-2,NA,TRBD1,14,TGCGCCAGCAGCTGGTTTGAGGGGGCGTACGGCTACACCTTC,CASSWFEGAYGYTF
TRBV28,TRBJ1-2,NA,TRBD1,15,TGTGCCAGCAGTCTGAACAGGGGTCGGGAATATGGCTACACCTTC,CASSLNRGREYGYTF
TRBV5-1,TRBJ1-2,NA,TRBD1,15,TGCGCCAGCAGTTACAGTCAGGGGGGTAACTATGGCTACACCTTC,CASSYSQGGNYGYTF
TRBV19,TRBJ1-1,NA,NA,14,TGTGCCAGTAGTATAGGTTACGGGACACATGAAGCTTTCTTT,CASSIGYGTHEAFF
TRBV5-6,TRBJ2-7,once,NA,15,TGTGCCAGCAGCTTGACAGCAGGGGGGACCTACGAGCAGTACTTC,CASSLTAGGTYEQYF
TRBV25-1,TRBJ1-6,NA,NA,13,TGTGCCAGCGAGAGCGTCTATAATTCACCCCTCCACTTT,CASESVYNSPLHF
TRBV19,TRBJ1-1,NA,NA,15,TGTGCCAGTAGCCCACAGGGACTGGGGGGCACTGAAGCTTTCTTT,CASSPQGLGGTEAFF
TRBV7-9,TRBJ2-5,NA,NA,15,TGTGCCAGCAGCTTAGAGGCCAGGGTCCAAGAGACCCAGTACTTC,CASSLEARVQETQYF
TRBV5-1,TRBJ2-2,NA,TRBD1,15,TGCGCCAGCAGCTTTCGATCGACAGGGACCGGGGAGCTGTTTTTT,CASSFRSTGTGELFF
TRBV2,TRBJ1-2,NA,NA,14,TGTGCCAGCATGGTTACAATCCTTTCCTATGGCTACACCTTC,CASMVTILSYGYTF
TRBV2,TRBJ2-5,few,NA,13,TGTGCCAGTAGCCGGGACAATCAAGAGACCCAGTACTTC,CASSRDNQETQYF
TRBV19,TRBJ2-5,NA,NA,17,TGTGCCAGTAGTATAGGTTCCGGGTATAGCATCCAAGAGACCCAGTACTTC,CASSIGSGYSIQETQYF
TRBV7-8,TRBJ2-1,NA,NA,11,TGTGCCAGCAGCCCCGACAATGAGCAGTTCTTC,CASSPDNEQFF
TRBV25-1,TRBJ2-3,NA,TRBD2,14,TGTGCCAGCATGACTAGCGACCGCACAGATACGCAGTATTTT,CASMTSDRTDTQYF
TRBV12-5,TRBJ2-6,NA,NA,13,TGTGCTAGTGGTAAGACTGGGGCCAACGTCCTGACTTTC,CASGKTGANVLTF
TRBV6-5,TRBJ1-1,NA,NA,14,TGTGCCAGCAGTTACTCGTTAGGTAAAAGAACAGCTTTCTTT,CASSYSLGKRTAFF
TRBV4-1,TRBJ2-5,NA,NA,15,TGCGCCAGCAGCCAAGGGGGATACGGCCAAGAGACCCAGTACTTC,CASSQGGYGQETQYF
TRBV2,TRBJ1-2,NA,NA,13,TGTGCCAGCAGGGACGGGAGACTCTATGGCTACACCTTC,CASRDGRLYGYTF
TRBV19,TRBJ1-5,NA,NA,16,TGTGCCAGTAGTATAAGGACCAAAGACAGCAATCAGCCCCAGCATTTT,CASSIRTKDSNQPQHF
TRBV28,TRBJ1-1,NA,NA,16,TGTGCCAGCAGTATGGAACGAGGGGCGGTGAACACTGAAGCTTTCTTT,CASSMERGAVNTEAFF
TRBV4-1,TRBJ1-1,few,NA,18,TGCGCCAGCAGCCAAGAAACAGCACGGGTAGCCGGGAACACTGAAGCTTTCTTT,CASSQETARVAGNTEAFF
TRBV28,TRBJ1-2,NA,TRBD1,16,TGTGCCAGCAGTATCGCATCGACAGGGGGCATCTATGGCTACACCTTC,CASSIASTGGIYGYTF
TRBV10-3,TRBJ2-3,NA,TRBD1,16,TGTGCCATCAGTACCACCGGGACAGAGAACACAGATACGCAGTATTTT,CAISTTGTENTDTQYF
TRBV2,TRBJ1-1,NA,NA,15,TGTGCCAGCAGTCTCTACTGGGAAGGGAACACTGAAGCTTTCTTT,CASSLYWEGNTEAFF
TRBV7-9,TRBJ1-2,NA,NA,15,TGTGCCAGCAGCTTAGCAAGGATGGACGGCTATGGCTACACCTTC,CASSLARMDGYGYTF
TRBV7-8,TRBJ1-1,once,NA,14,TGTGCCAGCAGCTTAGCCAGCACGAACACTGAAGCTTTCTTT,CASSLASTNTEAFF
TRBV5-6,TRBJ1-1,NA,TRBD1,14,TGTGCCAGCAGCTTTGGCAGGGGGCACGCTGAAGCTTTCTTT,CASSFGRGHAEAFF
TRBV28,TRBJ1-2,NA,TRBD1,13,TGTGCCAGCAGTGAAACAGGGGACTATGGCTACACCTTC,CASSETGDYGYTF
TRBV13,TRBJ1-5,NA,TRBD1,17,TGTGCCAGCAGCTTTGGACAGGGGGGTTATAGCAATCAGCCCCAGCATTTT,CASSFGQGGYSNQPQHF
TRBV15,TRBJ1-2,NA,NA,15,TGTGCCACCAGCAGAGAGGGCAGCCTTTGGAGTGGCTACACCTTC,CATSREGSLWSGYTF
TRBV6-1,TRBJ2-1,NA,NA,14,TGTGCCAGCAACGAAGGGTATTCCTACAATGAGCAGTTCTTC,CASNEGYSYNEQFF
TRBV19,TRBJ1-1,NA,TRBD1,16,TGTGCCAGTAGTATTCAATTGGGACAGGGGAAGACTGAAGCTTTCTTT,CASSIQLGQGKTEAFF
TRBV5-6,TRBJ2-2,once,NA,17,TGTGCCAGCAGCTTGAGGGACTCCCACGAGGGGACCGGGGAGCTGTTTTTT,CASSLRDSHEGTGELFF
TRBV28,TRBJ1-5,NA,NA,19,TGTGCCAGCACCCCATTTGAGGGGGAGTTCAGGAAGTTGAATCAGCCCCAGCATTTT,CASTPFEGEFRKLNQPQHF
TRBV6-4,TRBJ1-1,few,TRBD1,15,TGTGCCAGCAGTGACTCGGGACAGGGAAGGACTGAAGCTTTCTTT,CASSDSGQGRTEAFF
TRBV19,TRBJ2-7,NA,TRBD1,14,TGTGCCAGTAGTTCGGGACAGGGGGCTTACGAGCAGTACTTC,CASSSGQGAYEQYF
TRBV4-1,TRBJ2-7,NA,TRBD2,16,TGCGCCAGCAGCCAAGAGACGGGAGGGTTCCCCTACGAGCAGTACTTC,CASSQETGGFPYEQYF
TRBV10-1,TRBJ2-3,NA,NA,14,TGCGCCAGCAGTGTGTATCATAGGACAGATACGCAGTATTTT,CASSVYHRTDTQYF
TRBV5-6,TRBJ2-7,NA,TRBD1,14,TGTGCCAGCAGCTTTGGGGACAGGGGCTACGAGCAGTACTTC,CASSFGDRGYEQYF
TRBV6-5,TRBJ2-2,NA,TRBD1,15,TGTGCCAGTTCGACGGGACAGGGGGTGTCCGGGGAGCTGTTTTTT,CASSTGQGVSGELFF
TRBV2,TRBJ1-2,NA,NA,14,TGTGCCAGCACCGAAGGACCGGGACACTATGGCTACACCTTC,CASTEGPGHYGYTF
TRBV28,TRBJ2-1,NA,NA,15,TGTGCCAGCAGAATAGACAGAGGCCCCTACAATGAGCAGTTCTTC,CASRIDRGPYNEQFF
TRBV7-9,TRBJ1-1,few,NA,11,TGTGCCAGCAGCTTAACTAGAGAAGCTTTCTTT,CASSLTREAFF
TRBV14,TRBJ2-1,NA,NA,16,TGTGCCAGCAGCCAACACCCACAGGGAAAATACAATGAGCAGTTCTTC,CASSQHPQGKYNEQFF
TRBV11-2,TRBJ2-2,NA,TRBD1,17,TGTGCCAGCAGCTTAGGAACAGGGGGCCGGGGCACCGGGGAGCTGTTTTTT,CASSLGTGGRGTGELFF
TRBV25-1,TRBJ2-7,NA,NA,12,TGTGCCAGCTCCACAGGGTTCTACGAGCAGTACTTC,CASSTGFYEQYF
TRBV25-1,TRBJ2-5,once,TRBD1,12,TGTGCCAGCAGACAGGGGGGAGAGACCCAGTACTTC,CASRQGGETQYF
TRBV2,TRBJ2-7,NA,NA,14,TGTGCCAGCAGTCCAGGGCCGAGCTCCTACGAGCAGTACTTC,CASSPGPSSYEQYF
TRBV9,TRBJ2-3,once,NA,16,TGTGCCAGCAGCGTATACGGGGTTACGGGCACAGATACGCAGTATTTT,CASSVYGVTGTDTQYF
TRBV5-1,TRBJ2-7,NA,NA,13,TGCGCCAGCAGCTCTTTTTCTCTTGACGAGCAGTACTTC,CASSSFSLDEQYF
TRBV5-4,TRBJ2-7,once,NA,16,TGTGCCAGCAGCTCCCCGAGCAGGGGGGGCTCGGACGAGCAGTACTTC,CASSSPSRGGSDEQYF
TRBV5-1,TRBJ1-1,NA,NA,14,TGCGCCAGCAGCTTGGAGGAGGAATACGGTGAGACTTTCTTT,CASSLEEEYGETFF